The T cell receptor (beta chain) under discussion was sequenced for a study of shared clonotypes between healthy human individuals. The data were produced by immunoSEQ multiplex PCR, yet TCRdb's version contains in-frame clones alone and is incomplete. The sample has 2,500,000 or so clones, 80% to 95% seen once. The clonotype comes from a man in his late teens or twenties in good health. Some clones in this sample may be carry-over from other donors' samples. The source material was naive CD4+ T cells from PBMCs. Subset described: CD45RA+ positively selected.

CDR3 sequence: CASSPRRQSGYEQYF. In nucleotides, the CDR3 is TGTGCCAGTAGCCCCCGGCGGCAGAGTGGGTACGAGCAGTACTTC. The chain joins TRBV19 to TRBJ2-7; no reliable D call. The CDR3 runs to 15 residues. Germline assignment: CDR1 LNHDA and CDR2 SQIVND (reference sequence). The V end lost 6 bases, the J end lost 4 bases, and 19 bases lay between the germline ends.